The T cell receptor beta chain described here comes from a study of PD-1 blockade in classical Hodgkin lymphoma. About this clone: A far larger clone lies a single base away; this is likely a read error.

The CDR3 is 14 amino acids. Germline-derived CDR1 and CDR2 are SGHNT and YYREEE (reference sequence). V was shortened by 4 bases and J by 0 bases, with 10 bases between the two germline ends. Sample time point: cycle 4 day 1 (C4D1), after five to seven weeks of nivolumab. All the patients suffered relapse after autologous stem cell transplantation, and brentuximab vedotin exposure differed. Investigators obtained CD8+ T cells from thawed PBMCs by magnetic negative selection. Profiled with immunoSEQ multiplex PCR; TCRdb holds only in-frame clones, not every one. This table has around 4,000 clones, over 60% appearing once.

The J gene is TRBJ1-1, the V gene TRBV5-4; maybe TRBD1 (6 bases). Sequencing used CD8+ T cells from blood, obtained before the fourth cycle of nivolumab. This clonotype originated in a human donor with classical Hodgkin lymphoma. CDR3 sequence reads: CASSPGTLNTEAFF. Here the CDR3 DNA reads TGTGCCAGCAGCCCCGGGACACTGAACACTGAAGCTTTCTTT.